This is a list of T cell receptor beta chains from one sample in a study of blood T cell repertoires in COVID-19. Sequencing used immunoSEQ multiplex PCR; TCRdb keeps in-frame clones, though not all of them. The table lists some 74,000 clones, nearly 80% of them singletons. Material: peripheral blood. The receptors shown here come from a human donor in a cohort sampled during active COVID-19. Each CDR3 is given with its conserved first and last residue. D genes are given only for firm matches. A clone size is listed for some rows: how often the clone was seen (once, few, many), or a class if it is expanded.

TRBV15,.,TRBJ1-1,TRBD1,CATSRDPGTGGDRAFF,TGTGCCACCAGCAGAGATCCCGGGACAGGGGGGGATAGAGCTTTCTTT
TRBV19,.,TRBJ1-4,TRBD1,CASSVDRGREKLFF,TGTGCCAGTAGTGTTGACAGGGGTAGAGAAAAACTGTTTTTT
TRBV28,few,TRBJ1-4,.,CASRSQGGGEKLFF,TGTGCCAGCAGATCCCAGGGAGGTGGTGAAAAACTGTTTTTT
TRBV7-8,.,TRBJ2-5,TRBD2,CASSSYGLAGGETQYF,TGTGCCAGCAGCTCCTACGGACTAGCGGGAGGAGAGACCCAGTACTTC
TRBV19,few,TRBJ1-3,.,CASSPAAGVRGNTIYF,TGTGCCAGTAGTCCAGCTGCGGGAGTTCGGGGAAACACCATATATTTT
TRBV11-3,medium-sized,TRBJ2-1,.,CASSLRQGGNEQFF,TGTGCCAGCAGCCTAAGGCAGGGGGGCAATGAGCAGTTCTTC
TRBV9,many,TRBJ1-2,.,CASSVGRVPGYTF,TGTGCCAGCAGCGTAGGCAGGGTCCCTGGCTACACCTTC
TRBV7-3,.,TRBJ1-2,TRBD1,CASSGGTAYGYTF,TGTGCCAGCAGCGGGGGGACAGCTTATGGCTACACCTTC
TRBV24-1,.,TRBJ1-2,.,CATSESPGLYGYTF,TGTGCCACCAGTGAATCTCCTGGGCTCTATGGCTACACCTTC
TRBV7-2,few,TRBJ1-1,.,CASSLQGMNTEAFF,TGTGCCAGCAGCCTGCAGGGCATGAACACTGAAGCTTTCTTT
TRBV7-9,few,TRBJ2-1,TRBD2,CASSLASGSNEQFF,TGTGCCAGCAGCTTAGCTAGCGGGAGTAATGAGCAGTTCTTC
TRBV9,.,TRBJ2-3,.,CASSPNLDTQYF,TGTGCCAGCAGCCCTAACTTGGATACGCAGTATTTT
TRBV12-3/TRBV12-4,.,TRBJ2-1,TRBD2,CASTKREGLEQFF,TGTGCCAGCACCAAGCGGGAGGGCCTTGAGCAGTTCTTC
TRBV2,.,TRBJ2-1,TRBD2,CASHMGLAGLGEQFF,TGTGCCAGCCACATGGGACTAGCGGGCCTCGGTGAGCAGTTCTTC
TRBV7-2,.,TRBJ2-1,.,CASSLAGFKEGKQFF,TGTGCCAGCAGCTTAGCGGGGTTTAAGGAGGGAAAGCAGTTCTTC
TRBV5-1,few,TRBJ2-1,TRBD1,CASSQVDRGHEQFF,TGCGCCAGCAGCCAGGTGGACAGGGGACATGAGCAGTTCTTC
TRBV19,.,TRBJ2-2,TRBD1,CASSLTGVNTGELFF,TGTGCCAGTAGTTTAACAGGGGTAAACACCGGGGAGCTGTTTTTT
TRBV7-3,.,TRBJ2-3,TRBD1,CASSPGQDTDTQYF,TGTGCCAGCAGCCCGGGACAGGACACAGATACGCAGTATTTT
TRBV4-3,.,TRBJ2-5,TRBD2,CASSQERLASGGSPYF,TGCGCCAGCAGCCAAGAAAGGTTGGCTAGCGGGGGGTCACCTTACTTC
TRBV7-2,.,TRBJ2-2,.,CASSNTGNTGELFF,TGTGCCAGCAGCAATACAGGGAACACCGGGGAGCTGTTTTTT
TRBV6-2/TRBV6-3,once,TRBJ1-1,TRBD1,CASSTTGGRTEAFF,TGTGCCAGCAGCACCACAGGGGGTAGGACTGAAGCTTTCTTT
TRBV9,.,TRBJ2-1,TRBD1,CASSTPGTVSYNEQFF,TGTGCCAGCAGCACCCCCGGGACAGTTTCCTACAATGAGCAGTTCTTC
TRBV18,.,TRBJ1-2,.,CASSPRATGDGGYTF,TGTGCCAGCTCACCACGGGCGACAGGCGATGGGGGCTACACCTTC
TRBV7-6,.,TRBJ2-7,TRBD1,CASSLVSGGEQYF,TGTGCCAGCAGCTTAGTTTCAGGGGGCGAGCAGTACTTC
TRBV11-2,.,TRBJ2-1,TRBD2,CASSPYGDYAYNEQFF,TGTGCCAGCAGCCCATACGGGGACTATGCATACAATGAGCAGTTCTTC
TRBV29-1,.,TRBJ2-3,TRBD2,CSVGGSGRATDTQYF,TGCAGCGTTGGGGGTAGCGGGAGGGCCACAGATACGCAGTATTTT
TRBV12-5,.,TRBJ1-3,TRBD1,CASGLGQGTGNTIYF,TGTGCTAGTGGTTTGGGACAGGGGACTGGAAACACCATATATTTT
TRBV5-1,.,TRBJ1-1,.,CASSPPGEYTEAFF,TGCGCCAGCAGCCCGCCCGGGGAGTACACTGAAGCTTTCTTT
TRBV9,once,TRBJ2-1,TRBD2,CASSAGLAGAQEQFF,TGTGCCAGCAGCGCAGGACTAGCGGGGGCACAAGAGCAGTTCTTC
TRBV5-4,.,TRBJ2-3,.,CASSLGGAFTDTQYF,TGTGCCAGCAGCTTGGGTGGGGCCTTTACAGATACGCAGTATTTT
TRBV7-9,.,TRBJ1-1,TRBD1,CASSSGTGAANTEAFF,TGTGCCAGCAGCTCCGGGACAGGGGCCGCGAACACTGAAGCTTTCTTT
TRBV10-3,.,TRBJ2-1,.,CAISDNSKEFF,TGTGCCATCAGTGATAACAGCAAGGAGTTCTTC
TRBV9,.,TRBJ1-5,TRBD1,CASSGPGQTNQPQHF,TGTGCCAGCAGCGGACCGGGACAGACAAATCAGCCCCAGCATTTT
TRBV27,.,TRBJ1-1,.,CASSPTGGTEAFF,TGTGCCAGCAGTCCCACGGGGGGCACTGAAGCTTTCTTT
TRBV6-5,once,TRBJ2-2,.,CASRGRRAPFGELFF,TGTGCCAGCAGGGGGCGGAGGGCTCCATTCGGGGAGCTGTTTTTT
TRBV6-5,.,TRBJ2-2,TRBD2,CASERGVNTGELFF,TGTGCCAGTGAGCGGGGGGTGAACACCGGGGAGCTGTTTTTT
TRBV5-6,.,TRBJ2-4,TRBD1,CASSLLQGFNIQYF,TGTGCCAGCAGCTTGTTACAGGGGTTTAACATTCAGTACTTC
TRBV30,.,TRBJ2-1,.,CAWNTGNREQFF,TGTGCCTGGAACACAGGGAATCGGGAGCAGTTCTTC
TRBV2,.,TRBJ2-1,TRBD2,CASSTSGGNNEQFF,TGTGCCAGCAGCACTAGCGGGGGGAACAATGAGCAGTTCTTC
TRBV19,.,TRBJ1-3,TRBD1,CASRTDRSSGNTIYF,TGTGCCAGTAGGACGGACAGGAGCTCTGGAAACACCATATATTTT
TRBV6-2/TRBV6-3,.,TRBJ1-2,.,CASSYSGQVGLGYTF,TGTGCCAGCAGTTACTCGGGACAAGTGGGACTAGGCTACACCTTC
TRBV4-2,few,TRBJ2-1,.,CASSREITYNEQFF,TGTGCCAGCAGCCGGGAGATAACCTACAATGAGCAGTTCTTC
TRBV30,few,TRBJ2-7,TRBD2,CAWSRGGDYEQYF,TGTGCCTGGAGTAGGGGAGGGGACTACGAGCAGTACTTC
TRBV28,.,TRBJ1-1,.,CASRFDKQNTEAFF,TGTGCCAGCAGATTCGACAAACAGAACACTGAAGCTTTCTTT
TRBV9,.,TRBJ2-1,.,CASSVRERLNEQFF,TGTGCCAGCAGCGTAAGGGAGCGGCTCAATGAGCAGTTCTTC
TRBV28,.,TRBJ2-1,.,CASRKTGNYYNEQFF,TGTGCCAGCAGAAAAACAGGGAACTACTACAATGAGCAGTTCTTC
TRBV19,.,TRBJ2-1,TRBD2,CASSTTSGSLNEQFF,TGTGCCAGTAGTACGACTAGCGGGAGTTTAAATGAGCAGTTCTTC
TRBV5-4,.,TRBJ2-7,.,CASSWSQYEQYF,TGTGCCAGCAGCTGGAGCCAGTACGAGCAGTACTTC
TRBV24-1,.,TRBJ1-2,.,CATSGDTNYGYTF,TGTGCCACCAGTGGGGACACGAACTATGGCTACACCTTC
TRBV7-2,.,TRBJ2-7,TRBD2,CASSFSGGLVYEQYF,TGTGCCAGCAGCTTTAGCGGGGGATTAGTCTACGAGCAGTACTTC
TRBV27,few,TRBJ1-2,TRBD1,CASSLGRVDRGKNYGYTF,TGTGCCAGCAGTTTAGGGCGGGTGGACAGGGGGAAGAACTATGGCTACACCTTC
TRBV7-9,.,TRBJ1-5,TRBD1,CASSTGQLGNQPQHF,TGTGCCAGCAGCACGGGACAGCTGGGCAATCAGCCCCAGCATTTT
TRBV7-3,.,TRBJ1-5,.,CASSPPGGNSNQPQHF,TGTGCCAGCAGCCCCCCGGGGGGAAATAGCAATCAGCCCCAGCATTTT
TRBV12-3/TRBV12-4,.,TRBJ1-5,.,CASSPNSNQPQHF,TGTGCCAGCAGTCCCAATAGCAATCAGCCCCAGCATTTT